The following is a T cell receptor beta chain sequence with its context. In the original processing: Estimated nucleated cell counts came from reference gene primer amplification. TCRdb's copy holds only in-frame clones and misses some; the assay was immunoSEQ multiplex PCR. V and J calls and clone size follow that table, whereas D and trimming were derived from the DNA. The sample shows approximately 110,000 clones, over 75% of them seen only once. In germline, CDR1 is KGHSH, CDR2 LQKENI. The CDR3 spans 15 residues. V was cut by 5 bases and J by 2 bases, with 15 bases left in between. The data were taken from a study of blood T cell repertoires in COVID-19. Study-wide context: Researchers got acute and convalescent COVID-19 samples from the United States, Italy and Spain. The analysed material was cDNA or gDNA that came from T cells, B-cell-depleted T cells, or PBMCs.

The sample consisted of peripheral blood. The TCR originated in a woman older than 75 with acute or convalescent COVID-19. This sequence joins TRBV18 and TRBJ1-2; TRBD1 might be the D (6 bases). The CDR3: CASSTGPGPNYGYTF. In DNA, the CDR3 is TGTGCCAGCTCAACAGGGCCAGGGCCCAACTATGGCTACACCTTC.